The 5 T cell receptor beta chains reported below all come from one sample, sequenced in a study of T-cell reconstitution after alpha-beta-depleted transplantation in children. Preparing the TCRbeta library involved the use of unique molecular identifiers. Via MiXCR, TCRdb re-called the PCR reads, giving one row per CDR3 protein. The sample contains some 440,000 distinct CDR3 sequences, 15% to 20% of which appear only once. The source material was PBMCs, mostly from graft donor cells, sampled 360 days after TCRalphabeta/CD19-depleted stem cell transplant. The receptors derive from a boy in the first two years of life who had a stem cell transplant for Wiskott-Aldrich syndrome, so the T cells may come from the graft donor.

This clonotype occurred a few times. The chain combines TRBV3-1 with TRBJ1-5, with D possibly TRBD1 on 5 matching bases. CDR3 length: 16 amino acids. Germline V gene lookup returns CDR1 LGHDT and CDR2 YNNKEL (reference sequence). V lost 0 bases and J 1 base, leaving 10 bases between the germline ends. Here the CDR3 reads CASSQEAGRSNQPQHF. Written as DNA, the CDR3 is TGTGCCAGCAGCCAAGAAGCAGGGAGGAGCAATCAGCCCCAGCATTTT.

V is TRBV7-9 and J is TRBJ1-1, with D unresolved. The length of the CDR3 is 15 residues. Deletions cut 1 base from V and 1 base from J, with 10 bases between. Germline V gene sequence: CDR1 SEHNR, CDR2 FQNEAQ (reference sequence). The CDR3: CASSLVSGGNTEAFF. The CDR3, as DNA: TGTGCCAGCAGCTTAGTATCGGGCGGGAACACTGAAGCTTTCTTT.

The chain is built from TRBV11-2 and TRBJ2-5; D assignment may be TRBD1 or TRBD2 (5 bases each). V dropped 1 base and J dropped 3 bases, with 15 bases sitting between them. There are 16 residues in the CDR3. Germline lookup yields CDR1 SGHAT and CDR2 FQNNGV. The CDR3 loop reads CASSLGQGVRKETQYF. Written as DNA, the CDR3 is TGTGCCAGCAGCTTAGGGCAGGGAGTTCGAAAAGAGACCCAGTACTTC.

This clonotype appeared a few times. This chain uses TRBV7-8 with TRBJ2-7; either TRBD1 or TRBD2 may supply D (6 bases each). Germline V CDR1 and CDR2: SGHVS, FQNEAQ. The CDR3 consists of 13 residues. Deletions cut 5 bases from V and 3 bases from J, with 11 bases between. In DNA form, the CDR3 reads TGTGCCAGCAGCCGCGGGACAATCTACGAGCAGTACTTC. It translates to CASSRGTIYEQYF.

In its sample, this clonotype was seen a few times. The chain uses TRBV12-3 or TRBV12-4 and TRBJ1-3; no clear D. V was cut by 4 bases and J by 8 bases, with 18 bases left in between. CDR3 size: 15 residues. CDR3 amino acids: CASSSVQKPVYTIYF. For the CDR3, the DNA is TGTGCCAGCAGTTCCGTACAGAAGCCTGTGTACACCATATATTTT.